This T cell receptor (beta chain) was sequenced in a study of T cells after yellow fever vaccination. Broader study findings: The study re-detected most primary-vaccination clones after the booster (approximately 97% CD4, just over 85% CD8). CD4 and CD8 compartments shared a small share of clonotypes. Faster peaking, at day 5 versus 15, marked a secondary response that was weaker.

Comment on this clonotype: Its antigen is unidentified.

The ends lost 2 bases at V and 0 bases at J; junction bases unmatched: 9. This CDR3 spans 18 amino acids. From germline, CDR1 is SGHRS and CDR2 YFSETQ. 5'RACE template switching generated TCR cDNA, adding a universal primer site and UMIs. A single record per CDR3 protein comes from TCRdb applying MiXCR to the 5' RACE reads. Of 450,000 to 650,000 distinct CDR3 sequences in the sample, approximately 13% were seen once. The receptor's source is a man aged 30-40 years who received the YFV17D yellow fever vaccine. The material sequenced was PBMCs, taken on the day of the yellow fever booster vaccination. The chain is built from TRBV5-1 and TRBJ2-7; 12 nucleotides line up with TRBD2. CDR3 sequence: CASSLTSGRSYSSYEQYF. In DNA, the CDR3 is TGCGCCAGCAGCTTAACTAGCGGGAGGTCCTATTCCTCCTACGAGCAGTACTTC.